This entry is about one TCR beta chain. Antigen: not known. No infections or other immune events were documented during collection. This sample stems from a study of identifying expanded T cells in peripheral blood. Points from the study as a whole: About 1.3 clones differed between technical replicates, versus roughly 17 and 20 over time. Variance in clone template counts between approximately 2-week samples significantly increased with total template count across all healthy donors.

TCRdb's copy holds only in-frame clones and misses some; the assay was immunoSEQ multiplex PCR. The sample includes fewer than 55,000 clones, around 82% of them seen just once. Material for sequencing was blood. This TCR was sampled from a person aged 18-69 years in good health.

This chain's CDR3 is CASSESGETQYF. As DNA, the CDR3 is TGCGCCAGCAGTGAATCCGGGGAGACCCAGTACTTC. The rearrangement uses TRBV10-2 and TRBJ2-5; D ambiguous. Trimming shortened V by 3 bases and J by 5 bases, and 7 bases separated the two germline ends. This CDR3 has 12 residues. Germline V lookup: CDR1 WSHSY, CDR2 SAAADI.